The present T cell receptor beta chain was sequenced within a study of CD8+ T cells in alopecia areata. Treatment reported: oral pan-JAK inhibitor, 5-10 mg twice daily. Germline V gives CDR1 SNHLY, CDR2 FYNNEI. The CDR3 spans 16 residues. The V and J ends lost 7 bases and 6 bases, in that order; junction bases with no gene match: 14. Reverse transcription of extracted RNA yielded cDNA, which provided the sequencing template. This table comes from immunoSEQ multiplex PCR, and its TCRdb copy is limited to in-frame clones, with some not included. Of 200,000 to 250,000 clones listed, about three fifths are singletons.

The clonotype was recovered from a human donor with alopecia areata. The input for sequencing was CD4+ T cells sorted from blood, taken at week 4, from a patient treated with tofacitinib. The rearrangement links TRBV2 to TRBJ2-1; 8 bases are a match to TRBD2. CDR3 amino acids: CASTLRSSGWGNEQFF. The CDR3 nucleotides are TGTGCCAGCACTCTCCGATCTAGCGGGTGGGGCAATGAGCAGTTCTTC.